The present entry profiles one T cell receptor (beta chain) with its context. This CDR3 is 14 amino acids long. Germline V gene data show CDR1 as MNHEY and CDR2 as SVGAGI. Between the trimmed V and J ends, which lost 8 bases and 5 bases, there was a span of 15 bases. As originally analysed: Using reference gene primer amplification, nucleated cell counts were estimated. Some clones are missing from TCRdb's copy, which holds only in-frame ones; the method was immunoSEQ multiplex PCR. The V and J calls and the clone size are those of that table, but D and trimming were determined from the DNA. The sample contains about 77,000 clones, about 92% of which appear only once. This entry comes from a study of blood T cell repertoires in COVID-19. Across the study: Samples of COVID-19 (acute and convalescent) were obtained from the United States, Italy and Spain. Nucleic acid was either cDNA or gDNA, and it came from T cells, B-cell-depleted T cells, or PBMCs.

This chain links TRBV6-5 with TRBJ1-4; D is perhaps TRBD1 (6 bases). The TCR originated in a woman older than 75 with active or convalescent COVID-19. Sequenced input: peripheral blood. CDR3 bases: TGTGCCAGCTCGTGGCAGGGGCCAAATGAAAAACTGTTTTTT. Translated, it gives CASSWQGPNEKLFF.